A selection of T cell receptor beta chains follows, all from one sample in a study of shared T cell receptors in the human thymus. Generated by immunoSEQ multiplex PCR, the TCRdb table keeps only in-frame clones and is missing some. The sample has hundreds of thousands of clones, 70% to 90% seen once. These records were also assigned to another study, of human thymus T cells.

Specimen: thymocytes. All receptors derive from a boy under two years old with a congenital heart defect. The CDR3 runs from the conserved cysteine through the conserved F or W. The order of the fields is D gene, J gene, V gene, clone size, CDR3 DNA, CDR3 protein. The D gene is left open where the match is weak. Clone size appears in some rows only: once, few, many, or a class for an expanded clone.

d_call: NA; j_call: TRBJ2-7; v_call: TRBV29-1; clone_size: NA; cdr3_nt: TGCAGCGTTGGGGCAACGCGGGCATCCTCCTACGAGCAGTACTTC; cdr3_aa: CSVGATRASSYEQYF
d_call: TRBD1; j_call: TRBJ2-1; v_call: TRBV7-9; clone_size: few; cdr3_nt: TGTGCCAGCAGCACTAGGGCGGGACGGGACAGGGGGCGCGTTGAGCAGTTCTTC; cdr3_aa: CASSTRAGRDRGRVEQFF
d_call: NA; j_call: TRBJ1-6; v_call: TRBV6-5; clone_size: NA; cdr3_nt: TGTGCCAGCAGTTACTCGAACGCGAATTCACCCCTCCACTTT; cdr3_aa: CASSYSNANSPLHF
d_call: TRBD1; j_call: TRBJ1-1; v_call: TRBV13; clone_size: few; cdr3_nt: TGTGCCAGCAGCTTAGAGGGACAGGGGCTTCTCTTT; cdr3_aa: CASSLEGQGLLF
d_call: TRBD2; j_call: TRBJ2-1; v_call: TRBV15; clone_size: NA; cdr3_nt: TGTGCCACCAGCAGAGATACAGGGTTAGCGGGATACAATGAGCAGTTCTTC; cdr3_aa: CATSRDTGLAGYNEQFF
d_call: TRBD2; j_call: TRBJ2-7; v_call: TRBV6-5; clone_size: NA; cdr3_nt: TGTGCCAGCAGTTCCACACCGGGACTAGCGGCCTACGAGCAGTACTTC; cdr3_aa: CASSSTPGLAAYEQYF
d_call: TRBD1; j_call: TRBJ2-6; v_call: TRBV4-3; clone_size: NA; cdr3_nt: TGCGCCAGCAGCCAAGGGGACAGGGGAAACTCAACTCTGGGGGCCAACGTCCTGACTTTC; cdr3_aa: CASSQGDRGNSTLGANVLTF
d_call: TRBD1; j_call: TRBJ1-5; v_call: TRBV19; clone_size: NA; cdr3_nt: TGTGCCAGTAGAACACAGGGGAGCAATCAGCCCCAGCATTTT; cdr3_aa: CASRTQGSNQPQHF
d_call: NA; j_call: TRBJ2-2; v_call: TRBV6-4; clone_size: NA; cdr3_nt: TGTGCCAGCAGTTCGACTTCGATAAACTACACCGGGGAGCTGTTTTTT; cdr3_aa: CASSSTSINYTGELFF
d_call: TRBD2; j_call: TRBJ2-1; v_call: TRBV27; clone_size: NA; cdr3_nt: TGTGCCAGCGGGAGGGGAGTTTTCAGCTCCTACAATGAGCAGTTCTTC; cdr3_aa: CASGRGVFSSYNEQFF
d_call: NA; j_call: TRBJ2-7; v_call: TRBV5-1; clone_size: NA; cdr3_nt: TGCGCCAGCAGGGGGGAGCCGGGACTGGAGAGCTCCTACGAGCAGTACTTC; cdr3_aa: CASRGEPGLESSYEQYF
d_call: NA; j_call: TRBJ2-7; v_call: TRBV28; clone_size: NA; cdr3_nt: TGTGCCAGCAGAGGTTCGACTTCCTACGAGCAGTACTTC; cdr3_aa: CASRGSTSYEQYF
d_call: NA; j_call: TRBJ2-1; v_call: TRBV27; clone_size: NA; cdr3_nt: TGTGCCAGCAGTCCTCCAGGGTACAATGAGCAGTTCTTC; cdr3_aa: CASSPPGYNEQFF
d_call: TRBD2; j_call: TRBJ2-7; v_call: TRBV27; clone_size: NA; cdr3_nt: TGTGCCAGCAGCCCCCTAGCGGCCACCTACGAGCAGTACTTC; cdr3_aa: CASSPLAATYEQYF
d_call: TRBD2; j_call: TRBJ2-7; v_call: TRBV28; clone_size: once; cdr3_nt: TGTGCCAGCAGTTTGGGGGCCTTGACCCTGCCGGGAGGGCCATCCTACGAGCAGTACTTC; cdr3_aa: CASSLGALTLPGGPSYEQYF
d_call: NA; j_call: TRBJ2-7; v_call: TRBV5-1; clone_size: once; cdr3_nt: TGCGCCAGCAGCCCCCTGCCGGGGTCCTACGAGCAGTACTTC; cdr3_aa: CASSPLPGSYEQYF
d_call: TRBD2; j_call: TRBJ2-1; v_call: TRBV25-1; clone_size: NA; cdr3_nt: TGTGCCAGCAGTGCGGGACTAGCGGAGTCGGGGCATTTTGAGCAGTTCTTC; cdr3_aa: CASSAGLAESGHFEQFF
d_call: TRBD2; j_call: TRBJ2-1; v_call: TRBV7-9; clone_size: NA; cdr3_nt: TGTGCCAGCAGCTTACAAGGGAGGGCGCGGGAGTGTGACAATGAGCAGTTCTTC; cdr3_aa: CASSLQGRARECDNEQFF
d_call: TRBD2; j_call: TRBJ2-3; v_call: TRBV4-2; clone_size: NA; cdr3_nt: TGTGCCAGCAGCCAGGTAGCGGGGCCCCACACAGATACGCAGTATTTT; cdr3_aa: CASSQVAGPHTDTQYF
d_call: NA; j_call: TRBJ2-2; v_call: TRBV4-2; clone_size: NA; cdr3_nt: TGTGCCAGCAGCCAAGATAGCTTAATTGCCCGGGGCACCGGGGAGCTGTTTTTT; cdr3_aa: CASSQDSLIARGTGELFF
d_call: NA; j_call: TRBJ1-5; v_call: TRBV15; clone_size: NA; cdr3_nt: TGTGCCACCAGCAGAGAGCCAGGGAAGGGTCAGCCCCAGCATTTT; cdr3_aa: CATSREPGKGQPQHF
d_call: TRBD2; j_call: TRBJ2-1; v_call: TRBV18; clone_size: once; cdr3_nt: TGTGCCAGCTCACCGTCAGCGGGAGGGCCGGGAGAGCAGTTCTTC; cdr3_aa: CASSPSAGGPGEQFF
d_call: TRBD1; j_call: TRBJ2-7; v_call: TRBV14; clone_size: once; cdr3_nt: TGTGCCAGCGGGACGAGGGACAGGGCCCACGAGCAGTACTTC; cdr3_aa: CASGTRDRAHEQYF
d_call: NA; j_call: TRBJ2-7; v_call: TRBV4-3; clone_size: NA; cdr3_nt: TGCGCCAGCAGCCAAGTCTACAGGTCCTACGAGCAGTACTTC; cdr3_aa: CASSQVYRSYEQYF
d_call: NA; j_call: TRBJ2-7; v_call: TRBV19; clone_size: once; cdr3_nt: TGTGCCAGTTCGCTTCGTGGCACCTACGAGCAGTACTTC; cdr3_aa: CASSLRGTYEQYF
d_call: TRBD1; j_call: TRBJ2-7; v_call: TRBV5-5; clone_size: NA; cdr3_nt: TGTGCCAGCAGCTTGAGTGACAGGGGGGTTGAGCAGTACTTC; cdr3_aa: CASSLSDRGVEQYF
d_call: TRBD2; j_call: TRBJ2-1; v_call: TRBV4-3; clone_size: NA; cdr3_nt: TGCGCCAGCAGCCCCAGAGGGGGCGGGAGGGCCGAGTACAATGAGCAGTTCTTC; cdr3_aa: CASSPRGGGRAEYNEQFF
d_call: NA; j_call: TRBJ2-5; v_call: TRBV27; clone_size: NA; cdr3_nt: TGTGCCAGCAGTTTATATACTAGCGTCTCTCCAGGGGCCCAGTACTTC; cdr3_aa: CASSLYTSVSPGAQYF
d_call: TRBD1; j_call: TRBJ2-5; v_call: TRBV5-6; clone_size: NA; cdr3_nt: TGTGCCAGCAGCTTGAGACAGGGCCCACGAGAGACCCAGTACTTC; cdr3_aa: CASSLRQGPRETQYF
d_call: TRBD1; j_call: TRBJ1-1; v_call: TRBV5-1; clone_size: NA; cdr3_nt: TGCGCCAGCAGCTCGTCCGGGACAGGCTTAATGAACACTGAAGCTTTCTTT; cdr3_aa: CASSSSGTGLMNTEAFF
d_call: TRBD2; j_call: TRBJ2-1; v_call: TRBV19; clone_size: few; cdr3_nt: TGTGCCAGTCTGGGCGGGAGGGACAATGAGCAGTTCTTC; cdr3_aa: CASLGGRDNEQFF
d_call: NA; j_call: TRBJ2-5; v_call: TRBV6-6; clone_size: NA; cdr3_nt: TGTGCCAGCATAGACAGAATTGGGGTTGAGACCCAGTACTTC; cdr3_aa: CASIDRIGVETQYF
d_call: NA; j_call: TRBJ1-3; v_call: TRBV7-9; clone_size: few; cdr3_nt: TGTGCCAGCAGCTGGGAACAGGGTTTCTCTGGAAACACCATATATTTT; cdr3_aa: CASSWEQGFSGNTIYF
d_call: TRBD2; j_call: TRBJ2-5; v_call: TRBV14; clone_size: NA; cdr3_nt: TGTGCCAGCAGCCGTCTTCCGGGACTAGCGGGAGTAAGGGAGACCCAGTACTTC; cdr3_aa: CASSRLPGLAGVRETQYF
d_call: NA; j_call: TRBJ2-1; v_call: TRBV7-3; clone_size: NA; cdr3_nt: TGTGCCAGCAGCCCCAACGACATTGAGCAGTTCTTC; cdr3_aa: CASSPNDIEQFF
d_call: NA; j_call: TRBJ2-1; v_call: TRBV1; clone_size: NA; cdr3_nt: TGCACCAGCAGCCAAGATCGGGCTAGCGGGAGTACCTACAATGAGCAGTTCTTC; cdr3_aa: CTSSQDRASGSTYNEQFF
d_call: TRBD1; j_call: TRBJ2-5; v_call: TRBV10-3; clone_size: NA; cdr3_nt: TGTGCCACCCAGGGGGCCGGGGAGACCCAGTACTTC; cdr3_aa: CATQGAGETQYF
d_call: NA; j_call: TRBJ2-1; v_call: TRBV13; clone_size: NA; cdr3_nt: TGTGCCAGCAGCTTAGGAGCGGAGGGCTCCTACAATGAGCAGTTCTTC; cdr3_aa: CASSLGAEGSYNEQFF
d_call: TRBD2; j_call: TRBJ2-7; v_call: TRBV4-1; clone_size: NA; cdr3_nt: TGCGCCAGCAGCCAAGATGGGCCTAGCGGACTTTTCCCCTACGAGCAGTACTTC; cdr3_aa: CASSQDGPSGLFPYEQYF
d_call: TRBD1; j_call: TRBJ2-7; v_call: TRBV6-4; clone_size: NA; cdr3_nt: TGTGCCAGCAGTGAGACAGGGGGCTCCTACGAGCAGTACTTC; cdr3_aa: CASSETGGSYEQYF
d_call: NA; j_call: TRBJ1-2; v_call: TRBV12-5; clone_size: NA; cdr3_nt: TGTGCTAGTGGTTCCCGGGAGGGGACCTATGGCTACACCTTC; cdr3_aa: CASGSREGTYGYTF
d_call: TRBD1; j_call: TRBJ2-7; v_call: TRBV5-1; clone_size: NA; cdr3_nt: TGCGCCAGCAGCGGCAACCTCGTCAGGGGGCAATCCTACGAGCAGTACTTC; cdr3_aa: CASSGNLVRGQSYEQYF
d_call: NA; j_call: TRBJ2-3; v_call: TRBV2; clone_size: NA; cdr3_nt: TGTGCCAGCAGTGAGGGGACATTCCGAAATACGCAGTATTTT; cdr3_aa: CASSEGTFRNTQYF
d_call: NA; j_call: TRBJ1-2; v_call: TRBV28; clone_size: NA; cdr3_nt: TGTGCCAGCATTCCTTCCGGGAGTCCATATGGCTACACCTTC; cdr3_aa: CASIPSGSPYGYTF
d_call: NA; j_call: TRBJ1-1; v_call: TRBV4-3; clone_size: NA; cdr3_nt: TGCGCCAGCAGCCAAGCAGGAATGAACACTGAAGCTTTCTTT; cdr3_aa: CASSQAGMNTEAFF
d_call: NA; j_call: TRBJ2-5; v_call: TRBV15; clone_size: NA; cdr3_nt: TGTGCCACCAGCAGAGATCTCGCGGGGGCCAGTGAGACCCAGTACTTC; cdr3_aa: CATSRDLAGASETQYF
d_call: TRBD2; j_call: TRBJ2-5; v_call: TRBV4-3; clone_size: NA; cdr3_nt: TGCGCCAGCAGCCCTCGGACTAGCGGGATAGGGACCCAGTACTTC; cdr3_aa: CASSPRTSGIGTQYF